These 9 T cell receptor beta chains originate from one sample sequenced in a study of cytomegalovirus exposure and HLA in healthy donors. It was with 60 Vbeta and 13 Jbeta primers that the PCR ran. Clones were sequenced by immunoSEQ multiplex PCR, and TCRdb holds only the in-frame ones, with some missing. The sample comprises some 85,000 clones, nearly 80% of which are singletons, and under 5.5% rests with the top ten. The sequenced sample consisted of PBMCs. These receptors were collected from a woman between 40 and 55 years old in good health and CMV-seropositive.

The CDR3 loop reads CASSQTPTGSTDTQYF. Here the CDR3 DNA reads TGTGCCAGCAGCCAAACCCCGACAGGGAGCACAGATACGCAGTATTTT. The chain recombines TRBV7-6 with TRBJ2-3; 7 positions agree with TRBD1. Germline CDR1 SGHVS, CDR2 FNYEAQ. This CDR3 region has 16 residues. J lost 0 bases, V lost 5 bases, and 8 bases had no gene match.

The chain employs TRBV18 and TRBJ1-2; tentatively, D is TRBD1 (5 bases). V shed 3 bases and J shed 2 bases, with 7 bases lying between them. Germline loops: CDR1 KGHSH, CDR2 LQKENI. This CDR3 region has 13 residues. CDR3 nucleotides: TGTGCCAGCTCACCTGGGGGGAACTATGGCTACACCTTC. Amino acids: CASSPGGNYGYTF. Full variable domain (rest looked up from reference TRBV18 and TRBJ1-2): NAGVMQNPRHLVRRRGQEARLRCSPMKGHSHVYWYRQLPEEGLKFMVYLQKENIIDESGMPKERFSAEFPKEGPSILRIQQVVRGDSAAYFCASSPGGNYGYTFGSGTRLTVV.

The chain is built from TRBV5-5 and TRBJ2-7; possible D gene TRBD2, 6 bases. The CDR3 loop spans 14 amino acids. V was cut by 2 bases and J by 2 bases, with 11 bases left in between. Looked up from germline, CDR1 is SGHKS and CDR2 is YYEKEE (reference sequence). The CDR3 DNA reads TGTGCCAGCAGCTTTGGGGGAGGCGCCTACGAGCAGTACTTC. It specifies CASSFGGGAYEQYF.

The chain couples TRBV14 to TRBJ1-1; D is perhaps TRBD1 (5 bases). Germline V lookup: CDR1 SGHDN, CDR2 FVKESK. Trimming cost V 3 bases and J 5 bases, with 13 bases left between them. This CDR3 is 14 amino acids long. The CDR3 loop reads CASSQSWGRTEAFF. The DNA for the CDR3 is TGTGCCAGCAGCCAGTCATGGGGCCGGACTGAAGCTTTCTTT.

CDR3 DNA: TGTGCCAGCAGCCAAGTACCGGGAGGGCCTGAGGAAGAGACCCAGTACTTC. The encoded protein is CASSQVPGGPEEETQYF. This chain uses TRBV4-2 with TRBJ2-5; 8 bases are a match to TRBD2. CDR3 size: 17 residues. Germline lookup yields CDR1 LGHNA and CDR2 YNFKEQ. V lost 1 base and J lost 3; bases outside the gene matches: 10.

The rearrangement links TRBV19 to TRBJ2-7, with 10 bases matching TRBD2. The V gene end was trimmed by 1 base and the J gene end by 0 bases; junction bases not matched to a gene: 3. Per germline, CDR1 LNHDA and CDR2 SQIVND (reference sequence). The CDR3 extends over 16 amino acids. The CDR3 protein is CASSIGLAGRSYEQYF. The CDR3 region has the DNA TGTGCCAGTAGTATAGGACTAGCGGGCCGCTCCTACGAGCAGTACTTC. Variable domain in full (rest from reference TRBV19 and TRBJ2-7): DGGITQSPKYLFRKEGQNVTLSCEQNLNHDAMYWYRQDPGQGLRLIYYSQIVNDFQKGDIAEGYSVSREKKESFPLTVTSAQKNPTAFYLCASSIGLAGRSYEQYFGPGTRLTVT.

The chain couples TRBV13 to TRBJ2-5; weak D call: TRBD2 (6 bases). V shed 11 bases and J shed 2 bases, with 18 bases lying between them. Germline CDR1 and CDR2: PRHDT and FYEKMQ (reference sequence). The CDR3 is made up of 14 amino acids. The CDR3 coding sequence is TGTGCCTCACGACTAGAGGGGACTCAAGAGACCCAGTACTTC. This gives the protein CASRLEGTQETQYF.

V is TRBV4-2 and J is TRBJ2-7; 8 nucleotides agree with TRBD2. Germline CDR1 and CDR2: LGHNA and YNFKEQ. With V trimmed by 0 bases and J by 3 bases, 4 bases remained unmatched. This CDR3 is 15 amino acids long. The CDR3, as DNA: TGTGCCAGCAGCCAAGAGGGACTAGGGGACTACGAGCAGTACTTC. It yields the protein CASSQEGLGDYEQYF.

Of note for this clone: At one of its ends the junction is not consistent with the germline gene, which may arise from a read error. The chain combines TRBV6-1 with TRBJ1-2; a weak D match, TRBD1 (5 bases). Per germline, CDR1 MNHNS and CDR2 SASEGT. This CDR3 has 15 residues. The CDR3 loop is CASADEAGTNYGYPF. The CDR3 DNA follows: TGTGCCAGCGCTGATGAGGCAGGGACTAACTATGGCTACCCCTTC.